This TCR beta chain was obtained from a study of blood T cells in healthy people across ages (dated by TCRdb to the mid-2010s). For the wider study: In model experiments, template switching captured roughly one uniquely barcoded TCR beta cDNA molecule for every two T cells. To avoid experimental bias, donors of different ages were spread randomly across the sequencing lanes. For two donors (one aged 18 to 30 and one aged 80 or older), the study analyzed two additional independent replicas of 1 million unique cDNA reads from the same blood draw. Donors were grouped into four age groups: young (average roughly 17 years), middle-aged (roughly 38), aged (62) and long-lived (about 90). To track age-related changes in TCR beta repertoire diversity, the study relied on deep sequencing normalized with unique cDNA molecular identifiers. Points the paper makes about the study in general: A strong correlation was found between observed TCR beta diversity and the percentage of naive T cells measured by flow cytometry. Bulk unsorted PBMC profiling prevented conclusive comparison of naive and antigen-experienced compartments. Estimates of total diversity based on one million sequenced T cells were regarded as lower bounds and as underestimates. Because donor CMV infection status was unknown, age-related changes in expanded clonotypes were potentially confounded. Compared with the aged group, the long-lived group had more naive CD4+ T cells, fewer expanded clones and increased TCR diversity, a pattern suggesting age selection. As age increased, observed TCR beta diversity per million T cells dropped in a roughly linear way, and a significant reduction was already evident by age 40.

Systemically healthy Caucasian individuals from Russia, approximately 39 in total and aged roughly 6 to 100 years, were included as donors. Around 10 milliliters of peripheral blood were collected from each donor into EDTA-treated Vacutainer tubes. Ficoll-Paque density-gradient centrifugation was used to isolate PBMCs, with at least 6 million per sample. Trizol reagent was used to extract total RNA from PBMCs, with at least 5 micrograms per sample. The percentages of naive CD45RAhigh/CD27high T cells were determined by flow cytometry on a PBMC aliquot from every donor. Inclusive of the bounding cysteine and phenylalanine, the CDR3 is 17 residues long. Here the CDR3 DNA is all that survives: 51 bases in frame from base 1. The germline V gene (reference sequence) sets CDR1 to SEHNR and CDR2 to FQNEAQ. V is shortened by 5 bases, J by 0 bases, and the region joining them spans 14 bases. A remark on this clonotype: Its binding antigen is unknown. Base quality data are lacking; no much larger clone is found one base away.

The library was made by 5' RACE. TCRdb names Illumina HiSeq 2500 as the instrument used. A second PCR of roughly 7 to 11 cycles was run with a J-beta primer mix and a sample-barcoded 5' primer. Each TCR beta cDNA molecule received a unique molecular identifier from a template-switch 5' adaptor carrying 12 random nucleotides. At least 2.5 million CDR3-containing paired-end reads were obtained from each sample. The Mint cDNA synthesis kit, primed by a TRBC-specific oligonucleotide, was used to synthesize first-strand cDNA from all RNA. Following uracil-DNA glycosylase treatment, a first 18-cycle PCR with universal primers M1SS and BC2_uni_R was performed on all cDNA. Concerning the study's data processing: Normalization of each sample was performed by random selection of 1 million high-quality reads, each carrying a distinct molecular identifier. Reads with shared molecular identifiers were discarded instead of being binned into consensus sequences. MiTCR, run with a Q25 quality threshold and the strictest error-elimination algorithm, handled CDR3 identification, clonotype clustering and error correction. Lower-bound total TCR beta diversity was estimated with a nonparametric unseen species model using Euler transformation. Using fastp at Q25 and MiXCR, TCRdb reprocessed the public reads and kept productive beta chains. Rows matching on CDR3 protein sequence are summarized as one entry with the most common DNA and genes. TCRdb, rather than the study authors, made the V and J calls. The sample table lists roughly 1,800,000 distinct CDR3 sequences, 49% of them with a count of one. Together, the top ten hold less than 2.5% of the sample.

The V gene is TRBV7-9 and the J gene is TRBJ1-6; the D gene is possibly TRBD1, with 6 bases matching. This sequence originates from a woman aged 40 to 55 in good health. The sequenced material came from blood. The CDR3 corresponds to CASSAGTPISYNSPLHF. The nucleotide sequence is given as TGTGCCAGCAGCGCCGGGACACCTATCTCCTATAATTCACCCCTCCACTTT.